This TCR beta chain was sequenced during a study of blood T cell repertoires in COVID-19. TCRdb's table, derived via immunoSEQ multiplex PCR, lists solely in-frame clones and lacks some. Among under 300,000 clones listed, approximately 91% were seen once. The CDR3 is 15 residues long. This clone was seen once. The sample taken for sequencing was PBMCs or T cells enriched from blood (not recorded which). V usage is TRBV21-1 and J usage is TRBJ2-1; no DNA check was done on the table's D call, TRBD2. TRBV21-1 is an annotated pseudogene. The sequence came from a woman aged 40 to 50 with acute COVID-19. The CDR3 DNA reads TGTGCCCGGACTAGCGGGAGTCCCCACTACAATGAGCAGTTCTTC. Its translation is CARTSGSPHYNEQFF.